These T cell receptor beta chains were read from a single sample in a study of beta chain features in type 1 diabetes. Assay: immunoSEQ multiplex PCR; the TCRdb copy retains only in-frame clones and omits some. The data contain 60,000 or so clones, about three fifths of them singletons. The sample consisted of Tregs from blood. These receptors came from a woman aged 18-30 years in good health. The CDR3 runs from the conserved cysteine through the conserved F or W. The order of the fields is D gene, J gene, V gene, clone size, CDR3 DNA, CDR3 protein. The D gene is left open where the match is weak. Size tells how often a clone was seen (once, few, many) or the class of an expanded clone, and some rows leave it out.

TRBD1	TRBJ1-2	TRBV7-9	large	TGTGCCAGCAGCCCCCCGGACAGGGGGCATGGCTACACCTTC	CASSPPDRGHGYTF
TRBD2	TRBJ2-3	TRBV11-3	NA	TGTGCCAGCAGCCTAGGACTAGCGGGGGGCACAGATACGCAGTATTTT	CASSLGLAGGTDTQYF
NA	TRBJ2-1	TRBV5-1	NA	TGCGCCAGCAGCTTGGGAGGGAGTAACAATGAGCAGTTCTTC	CASSLGGSNNEQFF
TRBD1	TRBJ2-1	TRBV6-1	few	TGTGCCAGCAGTGCCTTACAGGGGGCCTCCTACAATGAGCAGTTCTTC	CASSALQGASYNEQFF
TRBD1	TRBJ2-7	TRBV9	NA	TGTGCCAGCAGCCCCCGACAGGGCTACGAGCAGTACTTC	CASSPRQGYEQYF
TRBD1	TRBJ1-2	TRBV5-1	NA	TGCGCCAGCAGCACTGACAGGGCCTATGGCTACACCTTC	CASSTDRAYGYTF
TRBD2	TRBJ2-2	TRBV18	once	TGTGCCAGCTCACCACCCTTAGCGGGAACCACCGGGGAGCTGTTTTTT	CASSPPLAGTTGELFF
TRBD1	TRBJ1-1	TRBV6-5	NA	TGTGCCAGCAGTTCCTCGGGGACAGGGTGGACTGAAGCTTTCTTT	CASSSSGTGWTEAFF
TRBD1	TRBJ1-5	TRBV2	NA	TGTGCCAGCAGCAGACAGGGCGTAGCTCAGCCCCAGCATTTT	CASSRQGVAQPQHF
NA	TRBJ2-4	TRBV4-3	few	TGCGCCAGCAGCCAAGTTCCCAGGGGAAACATTCAGTACTTC	CASSQVPRGNIQYF
NA	TRBJ1-6	TRBV7-2	NA	TGTGCCAGCAGCCCTGACAGTAATTCACCCCTCCACTTT	CASSPDSNSPLHF
NA	TRBJ2-7	TRBV18	NA	TGTGCCAGCTCACCACCGTTCGGGGAAAACCTCTACGAGCAGTACTTC	CASSPPFGENLYEQYF